One sample yielded the 13 T cell receptor beta chains listed below, sequenced in a study of OX40 agonist ivuxolimab in advanced cancers. Repertoires were generated with immunoSEQ multiplex PCR, while TCRdb's copy carries only in-frame clones and drops some. Among roughly 41,000 clones listed, more than 75% were seen once. The specimen was CD4+ or CD8+ T cells sorted from blood, collected in a trial of the OX40 agonist ivuxolimab. The receptor source for this set is an adult with an advanced solid tumor such as melanoma, head and neck, liver or kidney cancer.

This chain links TRBV4-3 with TRBJ2-1, with 10 bases that match TRBD2. V dropped 4 bases and J dropped 4; count of bases not matched to a gene: 7. This CDR3 comprises 16 residues. Germline CDR1 and CDR2: LGHNA and YSLEER. The CDR3 nucleotides read TGCGCCAGCAGCCCCTCAAGGACTAGCGGTTACAATGAGCAGTTCTTC. Amino acid sequence: CASSPSRTSGYNEQFF.

The chain recombines TRBV29-1 with TRBJ2-3; maybe TRBD1 (6 bases). The CDR3 runs 14 residues. Per germline, CDR1 SQVTM and CDR2 ANQGSEA. With 6 bases removed from V and 1 base from J, the gap between germline ends came to 14 bases. The CDR3 reads CSVLRGSGTDTQYF. CDR3 nucleotide sequence: TGCAGCGTCCTTAGGGGGAGTGGCACAGATACGCAGTATTTT.

The CDR3 DNA sequence: TGTGCCAGCTCACCACAGCAGGGCGATAATTCACCCCTCCACTTT. Its protein product is CASSPQQGDNSPLHF. The V and J genes are TRBV18 and TRBJ1-6; TRBD1 might be the D (5 bases). Deletions cut 1 base from V and 5 bases from J, with 9 bases between. Germline V gene data show CDR1 as KGHSH and CDR2 as LQKENI. The CDR3 runs 15 residues.

The CDR3 spells CASNRAAQETQYF. The CDR3 DNA reads TGTGCCAGCAACAGAGCAGCCCAAGAGACCCAGTACTTC. The rearrangement links TRBV9 to TRBJ2-5, with D unclear. CDR3 size: 13 residues. Trimming stripped 6 bases from V and 1 base from J, with 10 bases between. The germline V gene encodes CDR1 SGDLS and CDR2 YYNGEE.

In its sample, this clone was seen a few times. The gene calls are TRBV6-4 and TRBJ1-1; 8 nucleotides agree with TRBD1. V lost 6 bases and J lost 3; bases outside the gene matches: 6. The V gene's germline CDR1 is MRHNA and CDR2 SNTAGT. CDR3 length equals 14 residues. CDR3 amino acids: CASSRQGWDTEAFF. In DNA, the CDR3 is TGTGCCAGCAGCCGACAGGGGTGGGACACTGAAGCTTTCTTT.

This clone was observed a few times. Written as DNA, the CDR3 is TGTGCCAGCAGCTTAGCCAACTACCAGCAGATTGAGCAGTTCTTC. Translation gives CASSLANYQQIEQFF. The gene calls are TRBV7-9 and TRBJ2-1, with D unclear. Trimming stripped 0 bases from V and 9 bases from J, with 15 bases between. The germline V gene has CDR1 SEHNR and CDR2 FQNEAQ (reference sequence). This CDR3 has 15 residues.

The V and J genes are TRBV28 and TRBJ2-7; D gene uncertain. The germline V gene encodes CDR1 MDHEN and CDR2 SYDVKM. The length of the CDR3 is 12 residues. Trimming took off 8 bases at V and 7 bases at J, with 15 bases between the two ends. CDR3 protein: CASLSGMREQYF. In DNA form, the CDR3 reads TGTGCCAGCCTCAGTGGGATGCGGGAGCAGTACTTC.

The chain uses TRBV7-8 and TRBJ1-1, with D hard to call. The CDR3 covers 14 residues. Per the germline V gene, CDR1 is SGHVS and CDR2 is FQNEAQ. Between the trimmed V and J ends, which lost 1 base and 4 bases, there was a span of 10 bases. As DNA, the CDR3 is TGTGCCAGCAGCTTAGGGGGTGATAGCACTGAAGCTTTCTTT. It codes for CASSLGGDSTEAFF.

Comment on this clone: The sample holds other DNA sequences that translate to the same CDR3. The V call is TRBV5-1, the J call TRBJ1-1, with D possibly being TRBD1 (6 bases). Germline V gene data show CDR1 as SGHRS and CDR2 as YFSETQ. V shed 0 bases and J shed 1 base, with 16 bases lying between them. CDR3 length equals 17 residues. The CDR3 loop reads CASSLGLGRGGNTEAFF. DNA for the CDR3: TGCGCCAGCAGCTTGGGCCTCGGTAGGGGGGGGAACACTGAAGCTTTCTTT.

This chain uses TRBV5-6 with TRBJ1-6; D unresolved. Between the trimmed V and J ends, which lost 0 bases and 5 bases, there was a span of 9 bases. The length of the CDR3 is 15 residues. Germline assignment: CDR1 SGHDT and CDR2 YYEEEE. As DNA, the CDR3 is TGTGCCAGCAGCTTGGGCCCGCTAGATAATTCACCCCTCCACTTT. Translated, it gives CASSLGPLDNSPLHF.

The chain employs TRBV5-1 and TRBJ2-2; D is perhaps TRBD2 (6 bases). From germline, CDR1 is SGHRS and CDR2 YFSETQ. The CDR3 is 14 residues long. With 0 bases removed from V and 4 bases from J, the gap between germline ends came to 7 bases. The CDR3 loop reads CASSLVEGTGELFF. The CDR3 bases are TGCGCCAGCAGCTTGGTGGAGGGCACCGGGGAGCTGTTTTTT.

This chain joins TRBV4-1 and TRBJ2-7; 11 bases line up with TRBD2. Germline CDR1 is MGHRA and CDR2 is YSYEKL. The V and J ends lost 0 bases and 5 bases, in that order; junction bases with no gene match: 6. The CDR3 consists of 16 residues. CDR3 nucleotide sequence: TGCGCCAGCAGCCAAGATTGGGGACTAGCGGCAAACGAGCAGTACTTC. It translates to CASSQDWGLAANEQYF.

This clone was picked up one time. CDR3 residues: CASSFQFSQGARGYTF. Here the CDR3 DNA reads TGTGCCAGCAGCTTCCAGTTCTCTCAGGGGGCGCGAGGCTACACCTTC. The V call is TRBV7-2, the J call TRBJ1-2; TRBD1 agrees at 8 bases. The CDR3 contains 16 residues. CDR1 is SGHTA and CDR2 is FQGNSA in the germline V gene. V trimming: 3 bases; J trimming: 8 bases; junction bases outside the gene matches: 14.